Included here is one T cell receptor (beta chain) sequence, with context. Indicated time point: cycle 4 day 1 (C4D1), after more than 5 weeks of nivolumab. Every single patient, without exception, relapsed after autologous stem cell transplantation, and brentuximab vedotin exposure varied. The data derive from a study of PD-1 blockade in classical Hodgkin lymphoma. Whole-study context: The nivolumab dose that patients received was 3 mg/kg, given intravenously every 2 weeks.

Profiled with immunoSEQ multiplex PCR; TCRdb holds only in-frame clones, not every one. The sample includes some 45,000 clones, around 80% of them seen just once. In germline, CDR1 is MNHEY, CDR2 SVGAGI. V lost 2 bases to trimming and J lost 7 bases, with 17 bases between them. The CDR3 runs to 16 residues. The sample was peripheral blood mononuclear cells (PBMCs), taken before the fourth cycle of nivolumab. This receptor was identified in a human donor with classical Hodgkin lymphoma. The chain couples TRBV6-5 to TRBJ2-2; D might be TRBD2 (6 bases). CDR3 nucleotide sequence: TGTGCCAGCAGTTACGATACCCAGGGACTTAGCGGGGAGCTGTTTTTT. Protein: CASSYDTQGLSGELFF.